This is a list of T cell receptor beta chains from one sample in a study of blood T cell repertoires in COVID-19. Data came from immunoSEQ multiplex PCR; TCRdb stores just in-frame clones and leaves some out. The sample has 40,000 or so clones, 80% to 90% seen once. Sample: peripheral blood. These receptors came from a middle-aged man with active COVID-19. CDR3s include the opening cysteine and the closing phenylalanine or tryptophan. The order of the fields is CDR3 length, D gene, clone size, V gene, J gene, CDR3 protein, CDR3 DNA. A D gene is named only where the DNA matches it firmly. Expanded clones get a size class; other rows say once, few or many, or leave the size out.

length: 17
D: TRBD2
size: NA
V: TRBV28
J: TRBJ2-3
CDR3: CASSSEGAGVVSDTQYF
DNA: TGTGCCAGCAGCTCCGAGGGAGCGGGAGTAGTATCAGATACGCAGTATTTT

length: 12
D: NA
size: NA
V: TRBV2
J: TRBJ2-7
CDR3: CASRAVWYEQYF
DNA: TGTGCCAGCAGGGCGGTGTGGTACGAGCAGTACTTC

length: 15
D: TRBD1
size: few
V: TRBV15
J: TRBJ1-2
CDR3: CATSRPRDRARGYTF
DNA: TGTGCCACCAGCAGACCTAGGGACAGGGCGCGCGGCTACACCTTC

length: 17
D: TRBD2
size: NA
V: TRBV6-1
J: TRBJ2-7
CDR3: CASSDPGLAGGEYEQYF
DNA: TGTGCCAGCAGTGACCCGGGACTAGCGGGAGGAGAATACGAGCAGTACTTC

length: 13
D: NA
size: NA
V: TRBV5-6
J: TRBJ2-7
CDR3: CASSLGLTYEQYF
DNA: TGTGCCAGCAGCTTGGGACTAACCTACGAGCAGTACTTC

length: 14
D: TRBD1
size: NA
V: TRBV3-1/TRBV3-2
J: TRBJ1-2
CDR3: CASRGDRASRGYTF
DNA: TGTGCCAGCAGGGGGGACAGAGCTAGCCGCGGCTACACCTTC

length: 19
D: TRBD2
size: NA
V: TRBV9
J: TRBJ2-1
CDR3: CASSVLGGVGEDTRNEQFF
DNA: TGTGCCAGCAGCGTATTGGGAGGGGTAGGGGAAGATACAAGGAATGAGCAGTTCTTC

length: 13
D: NA
size: NA
V: TRBV5-1
J: TRBJ1-4
CDR3: CASSRTENEKLFF
DNA: TGCGCCAGCAGCAGGACAGAGAATGAAAAACTGTTTTTT

length: 14
D: TRBD1
size: NA
V: TRBV5-1
J: TRBJ1-1
CDR3: CASRTGQQNTEAFF
DNA: TGCGCCAGCAGGACAGGGCAACAGAACACTGAAGCTTTCTTT

length: 14
D: NA
size: NA
V: TRBV19
J: TRBJ1-1
CDR3: CASSIDPRGMEAFF
DNA: TGTGCCAGTAGTATAGATCCCAGGGGAATGGAAGCTTTCTTT

length: 14
D: TRBD2
size: few
V: TRBV7-8
J: TRBJ2-7
CDR3: CASTWLRGGDEQYF
DNA: TGTGCCAGCACCTGGTTGCGTGGGGGGGACGAGCAGTACTTC

length: 13
D: TRBD2
size: NA
V: TRBV28
J: TRBJ2-1
CDR3: CASRLATYNEQFF
DNA: TGTGCCAGCCGACTAGCCACTTACAATGAGCAGTTCTTC

length: 14
D: TRBD1
size: once
V: TRBV27
J: TRBJ2-7
CDR3: CASSLEQGAYEQYF
DNA: TGTGCCAGCAGTTTAGAACAGGGGGCCTACGAGCAGTACTTC

length: 16
D: TRBD2
size: NA
V: TRBV7-3
J: TRBJ2-3
CDR3: CASSPQGLAGGDTQYF
DNA: TGTGCCAGCAGCCCCCAGGGACTAGCGGGCGGGGATACGCAGTATTTT

length: 14
D: NA
size: NA
V: TRBV10-3
J: TRBJ2-5
CDR3: CAISGGRGGKTQYF
DNA: TGTGCCATCAGTGGAGGTAGGGGCGGGAAGACCCAGTACTTC

length: 12
D: NA
size: NA
V: TRBV27
J: TRBJ2-7
CDR3: CASSPNFYEQYF
DNA: TGTGCCAGCAGTCCTAACTTCTACGAGCAGTACTTC

length: 13
D: NA
size: NA
V: TRBV18
J: TRBJ2-7
CDR3: CASSPRSSYEQYF
DNA: TGTGCCAGCTCACCTCGTAGCTCCTACGAGCAGTACTTC

length: 16
D: NA
size: NA
V: TRBV19
J: TRBJ1-1
CDR3: CASSTRLGSTNTEAFF
DNA: TGTGCCAGTAGTACCCGGTTGGGCAGCACGAACACTGAAGCTTTCTTT

length: 15
D: TRBD2
size: NA
V: TRBV7-7
J: TRBJ2-1
CDR3: CASSLTAGENNEQFF
DNA: TGTGCTAGCAGCTTGACAGCGGGAGAGAACAATGAGCAGTTCTTC

length: 16
D: NA
size: NA
V: TRBV7-9
J: TRBJ2-4
CDR3: CASSRGRAGSKNIQYF
DNA: TGTGCCAGCAGCCGTGGAAGGGCGGGTTCCAAAAACATTCAGTACTTC

length: 16
D: TRBD1
size: NA
V: TRBV5-1
J: TRBJ1-2
CDR3: CASSAPQQGAFDGYTF
DNA: TGCGCCAGCAGCGCGCCGCAACAGGGGGCCTTTGACGGCTACACCTTC

length: 16
D: NA
size: NA
V: TRBV21-1
J: TRBJ2-7
CDR3: CASSKINSGRPTQQYF
DNA: TGTGCCAGCAGCAAAATCAATAGCGGGAGACCTACCCAGCAGTACTTC

length: 14
D: TRBD2
size: few
V: TRBV11-1
J: TRBJ2-1
CDR3: CASSFTSGSNEQFF
DNA: TGTGCCAGCAGCTTTACTAGCGGGAGTAATGAGCAGTTCTTC

length: 15
D: NA
size: NA
V: TRBV18
J: TRBJ1-3
CDR3: CASSPTTVSGNTIYF
DNA: TGTGCCAGCTCACCAACAACAGTCTCTGGAAACACCATATATTTT

length: 14
D: NA
size: NA
V: TRBV5-1
J: TRBJ1-2
CDR3: CASSPGAGFDGYTF
DNA: TGCGCCAGCAGCCCCGGCGCGGGTTTCGATGGCTACACCTTC